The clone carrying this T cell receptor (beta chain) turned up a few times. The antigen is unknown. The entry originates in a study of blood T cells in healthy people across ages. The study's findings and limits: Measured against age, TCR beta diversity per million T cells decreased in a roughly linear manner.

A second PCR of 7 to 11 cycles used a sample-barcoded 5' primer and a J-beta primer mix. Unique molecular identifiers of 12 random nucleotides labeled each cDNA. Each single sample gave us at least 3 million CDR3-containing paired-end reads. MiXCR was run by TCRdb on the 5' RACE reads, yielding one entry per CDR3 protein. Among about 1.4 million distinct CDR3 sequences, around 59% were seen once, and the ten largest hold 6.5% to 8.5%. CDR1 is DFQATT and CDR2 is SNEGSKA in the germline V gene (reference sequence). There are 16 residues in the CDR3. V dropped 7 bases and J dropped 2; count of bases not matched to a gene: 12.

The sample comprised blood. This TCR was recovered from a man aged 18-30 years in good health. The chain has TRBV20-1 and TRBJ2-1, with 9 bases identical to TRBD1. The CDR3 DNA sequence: TGCAGTGTCGGCCTCCCGGACAGGGGAACCTACAATGAGCAGTTCTTC. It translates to CSVGLPDRGTYNEQFF.